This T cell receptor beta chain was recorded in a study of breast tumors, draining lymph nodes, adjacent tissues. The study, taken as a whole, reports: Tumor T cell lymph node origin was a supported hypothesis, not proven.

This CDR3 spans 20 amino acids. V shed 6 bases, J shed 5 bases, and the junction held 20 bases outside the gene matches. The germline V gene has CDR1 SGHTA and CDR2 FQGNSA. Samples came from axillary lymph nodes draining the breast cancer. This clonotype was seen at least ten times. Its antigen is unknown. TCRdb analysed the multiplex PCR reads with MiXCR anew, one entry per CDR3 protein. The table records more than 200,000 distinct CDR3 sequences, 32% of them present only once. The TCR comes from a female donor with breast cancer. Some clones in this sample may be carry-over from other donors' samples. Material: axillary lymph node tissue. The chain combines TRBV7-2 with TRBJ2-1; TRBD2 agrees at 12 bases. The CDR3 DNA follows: TGTGCCAGCAGGAAACCGGGACTAGCGGGTGGGGGCGGGGTACACAATGAGCAGTTCTTC. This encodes CASRKPGLAGGGGVHNEQFF.